This TCR beta chain appears in the sequencing data of a study of beta chain features in type 1 diabetes. Study summary: Regarding age, gender and cell yields, patients proved similar to healthy donors.

Study-wide findings and caveats: Junctions at VDJ sites from type 1 diabetes patients had fewer insertions and more deletions. cDNA sequencing could over-represent cells with high TCR expression.

For this clone: Its antigen is currently unknown.

Via CD45RO/CCR7/CD25/CD127/CD95/CD27, cells of the CD4+ naive, central memory, regulatory and stem cell-like memory subsets were sorted. The germline V and J ends were trimmed by 6 bases and 0 bases, with 11 bases remaining between them. Looked up from germline, CDR1 is SNHLY and CDR2 is FYNNEI. This CDR3 has 15 residues. Expressed TCRB transcripts got sequenced, as all isolated RNA was reverse transcribed. Clones were sequenced by immunoSEQ multiplex PCR, and TCRdb holds only the in-frame ones, with some missing. The sample lists hundreds of thousands of clones, around a sixth occurring once. Input material: naive CD4+ T cells from blood. This chain connects TRBV2 to TRBJ1-4; TRBD1 might be the D (5 bases). The receptor was isolated from a man aged 18 to 30 in good health. The CDR3 loop reads CASSFQGATNEKLFF. CDR3 coding DNA: TGTGCCAGCAGCTTTCAGGGTGCAACTAATGAAAAACTGTTTTTT.